This entry lists 6 T cell receptor beta chains sequenced from one sample in a study of blood T cell repertoires in COVID-19. Libraries were prepared by immunoSEQ multiplex PCR; TCRdb keeps only in-frame clonotypes and omits some of them. The table includes about 260,000 clones, 70% to 90% detected once. The sample consisted of peripheral blood. The receptors originated from a woman between 45 and 65 years old with acute or convalescent COVID-19.

The rearrangement links TRBV24-1 to TRBJ2-1; D uncertain. Germline V CDR1 and CDR2: KGHDR, SFDVKD. V was pared by 6 bases and J by 0 bases, with 14 bases between. This CDR3 has 16 amino acids. The CDR3 nucleotides read TGTGCCACCAGTACCGCTGGGCCGAGCTCCTACAATGAGCAGTTCTTC. Encoded protein: CATSTAGPSSYNEQFF.

The gene calls are TRBV29-1 and TRBJ2-7; TRBD2 matches at 7 bases. The CDR3 extends over 15 amino acids. Germline loops: CDR1 SQVTM, CDR2 ANQGSEA. V shed 6 bases, J shed 2 bases, and the junction held 13 bases outside the gene matches. CDR3 region: CSVARRLAAPYEQYF. The CDR3 DNA sequence: TGCAGCGTGGCCCGACGGCTAGCGGCGCCCTACGAGCAGTACTTC.

The V gene is TRBV11-2, the J gene TRBJ2-7, with TRBD1 identical over 7 bases. The J segment lost 3 bases and the V segment lost 2 bases, leaving 10 bases of the junction unmatched. In germline, CDR1 is SGHAT, CDR2 FQNNGV. The CDR3 has 16 residues. The CDR3 DNA is TGTGCCAGCAGCTTAAGATGGAGTGCAGGGGGCTACGAGCAGTACTTC. This sequence encodes CASSLRWSAGGYEQYF.

This chain joins TRBV7-3 and TRBJ2-5; no reliable D call. There are 13 residues in the CDR3. Trimming removed 1 base from V and 5 bases from J, with 8 bases in between. Germline V gene lookup returns CDR1 SGHTA and CDR2 FQGTGA. DNA of the CDR3: TGTGCCAGCAGCTTAAACCCTAGGGAGACCCAGTACTTC. It yields the protein CASSLNPRETQYF.

The chain combines TRBV27 with TRBJ2-3, with D possibly matching TRBD2 (6 bases). Between the trimmed V and J ends, which lost 11 bases and 6 bases, there was a span of 18 bases. Germline CDR1 is MNHEY and CDR2 is SMNVEV (reference sequence). The CDR3 covers 13 residues. This CDR3 reads CAAGFWAFDTQYF. CDR3 in DNA: TGTGCCGCGGGGTTTTGGGCCTTCGATACGCAGTATTTT.

The table lists this clone with a few counts. V is TRBV12-3 or TRBV12-4 and J is TRBJ2-7; D not resolved. This CDR3 region has 12 residues. V gave up 7 bases and J gave up 6 bases, with 13 bases separating them. The CDR3 bases are TGTGCCAGCAAATTGGCAGGTTCCGAGCAGTACTTC. It translates to CASKLAGSEQYF.